Detailed here is one T cell receptor (beta chain). Its target is unknown. The record originates from a study of vaccination and CD4 T cells after COVID-19. General study results and limits: Median SARS-CoV-2-reactive clonotypes rose from roughly 22 to 38, not significantly. With convalescent patients, a median about 87% of reactive clones emerged solely after vaccination.

The CDR3 sequence is 13 residues long. Trimming left V 0 bases short and J 6 bases short, with 8 bases between. Germline CDR1 reads MNHEY; CDR2 reads SMNVEV (reference sequence). Oncomine TCR Beta short-read sequencing was applied to DNA from cultured CD4+ T cells. Genomic DNA was isolated from CD4+ T cells that had been cultured. One entry per CDR3 protein results from TCRdb running MiXCR on the PCR reads. The profile covers more than 9,000 distinct CDR3 sequences, with under 40% appearing a single time and roughly 27% taken by the ten largest. This sample's treatment: roughly 11-day PBMC culture with coronavirus spike peptide pools or control peptides (ViraFEST assay). These CD4+ T cells came from an unexposed donor, sampled before the COVID-19 pandemic (2011-2018). After expanding antigen-specific T cells with peptide pools, ViraFEST sequenced their TCRs.

Sequencing was done on a sample of CD4+ T cells from blood, cultured in vitro. The chain recombines TRBV27 with TRBJ1-1; D ambiguous. This sequence was found in a human donor in good health. This CDR3 is CASSLSGKPEAFF. The CDR3 DNA reads as TGTGCCAGCAGTTTATCGGGGAAGCCTGAAGCTTTCTTT.